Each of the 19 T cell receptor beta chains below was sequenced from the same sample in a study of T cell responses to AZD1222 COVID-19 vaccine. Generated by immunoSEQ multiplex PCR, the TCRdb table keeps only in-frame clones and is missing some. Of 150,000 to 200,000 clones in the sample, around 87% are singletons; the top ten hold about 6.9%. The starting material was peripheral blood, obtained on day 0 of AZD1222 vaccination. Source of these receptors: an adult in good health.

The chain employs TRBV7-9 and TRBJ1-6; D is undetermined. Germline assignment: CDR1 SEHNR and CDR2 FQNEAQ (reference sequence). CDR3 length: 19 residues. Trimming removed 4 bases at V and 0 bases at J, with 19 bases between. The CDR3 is CASSSDGPGRSSYNSPLHF. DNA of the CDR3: TGTGCCAGCAGCTCAGATGGTCCGGGTAGAAGCTCCTATAATTCACCCCTCCACTTT.

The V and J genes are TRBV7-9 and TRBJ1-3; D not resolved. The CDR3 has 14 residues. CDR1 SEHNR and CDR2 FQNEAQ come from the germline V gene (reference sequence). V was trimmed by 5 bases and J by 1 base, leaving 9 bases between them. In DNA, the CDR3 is TGTGCCAGCAGCACAGCGGGGTCTGGAAACACCATATATTTT. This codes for CASSTAGSGNTIYF.

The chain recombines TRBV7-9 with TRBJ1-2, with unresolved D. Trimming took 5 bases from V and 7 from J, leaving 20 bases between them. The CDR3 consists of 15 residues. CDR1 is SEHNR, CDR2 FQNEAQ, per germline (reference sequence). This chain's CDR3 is CASSADPGAYLGYTF. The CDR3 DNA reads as TGTGCCAGCAGCGCAGACCCTGGTGCCTACCTTGGCTACACCTTC.

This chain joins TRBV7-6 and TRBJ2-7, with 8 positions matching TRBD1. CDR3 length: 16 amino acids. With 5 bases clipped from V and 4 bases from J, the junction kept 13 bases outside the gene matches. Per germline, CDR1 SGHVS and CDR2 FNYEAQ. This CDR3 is CASSAGTGLSIYEQYF. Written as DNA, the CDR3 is TGTGCCAGCAGCGCCGGGACAGGCCTGTCAATATACGAGCAGTACTTC.

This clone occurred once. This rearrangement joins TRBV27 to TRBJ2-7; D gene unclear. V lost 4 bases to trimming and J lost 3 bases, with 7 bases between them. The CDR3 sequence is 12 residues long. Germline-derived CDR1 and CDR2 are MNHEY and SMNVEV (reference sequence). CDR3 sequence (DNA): TGTGCCAGCAGTTCTAACAGCTACGAGCAGTACTTC. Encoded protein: CASSSNSYEQYF.

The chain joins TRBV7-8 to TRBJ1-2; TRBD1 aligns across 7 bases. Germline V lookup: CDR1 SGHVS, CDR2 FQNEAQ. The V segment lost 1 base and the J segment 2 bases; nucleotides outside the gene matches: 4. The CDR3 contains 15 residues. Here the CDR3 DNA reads TGTGCCAGCAGCTTAGGGGGGACAGCGAACTATGGCTACACCTTC. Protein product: CASSLGGTANYGYTF.

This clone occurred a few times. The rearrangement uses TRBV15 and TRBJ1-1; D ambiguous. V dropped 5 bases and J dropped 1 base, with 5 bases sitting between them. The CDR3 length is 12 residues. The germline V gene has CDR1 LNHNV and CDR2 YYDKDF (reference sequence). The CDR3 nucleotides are TGTGCCACCAGCGCGCGGAACACTGAAGCTTTCTTT. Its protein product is CATSARNTEAFF.

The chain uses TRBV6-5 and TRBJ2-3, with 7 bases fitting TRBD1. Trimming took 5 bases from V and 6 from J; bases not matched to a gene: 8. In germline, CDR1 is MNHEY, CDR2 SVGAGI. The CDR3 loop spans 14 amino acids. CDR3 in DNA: TGTGCCAGCAGTCCAGACAGGGTATCGGATACGCAGTATTTT. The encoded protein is CASSPDRVSDTQYF.

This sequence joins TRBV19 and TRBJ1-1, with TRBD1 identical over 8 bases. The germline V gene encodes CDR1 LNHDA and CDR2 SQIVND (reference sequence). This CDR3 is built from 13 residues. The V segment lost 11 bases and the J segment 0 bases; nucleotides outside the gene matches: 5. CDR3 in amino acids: CAARDRMNTEAFF. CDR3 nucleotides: TGTGCCGCCCGGGACAGGATGAACACTGAAGCTTTCTTT.

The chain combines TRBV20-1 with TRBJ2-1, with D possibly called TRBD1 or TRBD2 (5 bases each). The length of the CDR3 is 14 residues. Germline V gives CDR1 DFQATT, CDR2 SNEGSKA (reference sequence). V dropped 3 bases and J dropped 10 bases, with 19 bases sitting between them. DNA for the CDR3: TGCAGTGCTAGTGGGGACGGGAAAGGAGAAGAGCAGTTCTTC. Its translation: CSASGDGKGEEQFF.

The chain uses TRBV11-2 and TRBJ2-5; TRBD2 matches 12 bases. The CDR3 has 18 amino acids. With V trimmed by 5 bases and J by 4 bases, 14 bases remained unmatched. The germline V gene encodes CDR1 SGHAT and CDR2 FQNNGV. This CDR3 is CASSPLAGGTLGGETQYF. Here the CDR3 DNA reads TGTGCCAGCAGCCCCCTAGCGGGGGGGACCCTGGGTGGAGAGACCCAGTACTTC.

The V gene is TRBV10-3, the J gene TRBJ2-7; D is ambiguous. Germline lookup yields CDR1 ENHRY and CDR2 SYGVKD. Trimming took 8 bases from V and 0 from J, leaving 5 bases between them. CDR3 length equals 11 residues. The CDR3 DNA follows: TGTGCCATCCGAAGCTCCTACGAGCAGTACTTC. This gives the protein CAIRSSYEQYF.

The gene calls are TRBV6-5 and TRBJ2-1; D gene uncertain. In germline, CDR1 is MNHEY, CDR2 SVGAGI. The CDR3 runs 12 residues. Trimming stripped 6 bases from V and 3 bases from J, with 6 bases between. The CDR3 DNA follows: TGTGCCAGCAGCCACGACTACAATGAGCAGTTCTTC. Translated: CASSHDYNEQFF.

CDR3 nucleotides: TGTGCCAGCAGCTCAGCTAAGACGGGCAATCAGCCCCAGCATTTT. It codes for CASSSAKTGNQPQHF. This sequence joins TRBV7-6 and TRBJ1-5; D call uncertain. The germline V and J ends were trimmed by 4 bases and 2 bases, with 12 bases remaining between them. The CDR3 has 15 amino acids. Germline lookup yields CDR1 SGHVS and CDR2 FNYEAQ.

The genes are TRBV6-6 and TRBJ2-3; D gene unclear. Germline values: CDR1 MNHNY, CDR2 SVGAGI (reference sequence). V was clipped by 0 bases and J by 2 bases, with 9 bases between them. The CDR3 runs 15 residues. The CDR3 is CASSYSYQSTDTQYF. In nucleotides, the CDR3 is TGTGCCAGCAGTTACTCGTACCAATCCACAGATACGCAGTATTTT.

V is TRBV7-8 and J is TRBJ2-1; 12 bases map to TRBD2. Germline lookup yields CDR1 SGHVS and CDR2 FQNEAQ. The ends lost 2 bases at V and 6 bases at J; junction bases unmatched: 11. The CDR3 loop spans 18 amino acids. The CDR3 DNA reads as TGTGCCAGCAGCTTAACCCCTCCTAGCGGGGGGGCAGGCAATGAGCAGTTCTTC. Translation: CASSLTPPSGGAGNEQFF. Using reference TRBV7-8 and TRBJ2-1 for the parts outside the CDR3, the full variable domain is GAGVSQSPRYKVAKRGQDVALRCDPISGHVSLFWYQQALGQGPEFLTYFQNEAQLDKSGLPSDRFFAERPEGSVSTLKIQRTQQEDSAVYLCASSLTPPSGGAGNEQFFGPGTRLTVL.

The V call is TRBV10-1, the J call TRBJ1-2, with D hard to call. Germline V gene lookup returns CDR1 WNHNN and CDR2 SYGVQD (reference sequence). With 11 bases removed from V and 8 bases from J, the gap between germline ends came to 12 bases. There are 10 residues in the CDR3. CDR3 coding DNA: TGCGCCCCCCCCCATTCCGGCTACACCTTC. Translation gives CAPPHSGYTF.

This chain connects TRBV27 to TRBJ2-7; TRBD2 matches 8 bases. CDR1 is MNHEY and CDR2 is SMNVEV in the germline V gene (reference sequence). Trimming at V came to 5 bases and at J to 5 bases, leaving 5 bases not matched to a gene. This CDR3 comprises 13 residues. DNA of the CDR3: TGTGCCAGCAGTCTGACTAGCGAGAACGAGCAGTACTTC. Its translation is CASSLTSENEQYF.

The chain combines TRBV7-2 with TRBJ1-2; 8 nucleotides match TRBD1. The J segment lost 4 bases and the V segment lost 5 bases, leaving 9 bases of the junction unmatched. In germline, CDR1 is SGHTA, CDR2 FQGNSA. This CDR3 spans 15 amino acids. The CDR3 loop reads CASSLRPGGTYGYTF. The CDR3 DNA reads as TGTGCCAGCAGCCTAAGGCCAGGGGGCACCTATGGCTACACCTTC.